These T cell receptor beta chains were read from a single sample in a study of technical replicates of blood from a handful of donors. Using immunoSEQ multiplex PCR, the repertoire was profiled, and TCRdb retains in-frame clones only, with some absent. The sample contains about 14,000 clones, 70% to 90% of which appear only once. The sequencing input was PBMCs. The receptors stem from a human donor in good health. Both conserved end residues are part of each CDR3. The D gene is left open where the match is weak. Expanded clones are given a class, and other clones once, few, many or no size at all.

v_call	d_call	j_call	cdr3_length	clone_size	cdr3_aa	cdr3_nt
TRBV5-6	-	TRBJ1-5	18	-	CASSFSGGQHYSNQPQHF	TGTGCCAGCAGCTTCTCCGGAGGACAGCACTATAGCAATCAGCCCCAGCATTTT
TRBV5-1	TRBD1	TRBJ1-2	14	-	CASSPRTGGYGYTF	TGCGCCAGCAGCCCACGGACAGGGGGCTATGGCTACACCTTC
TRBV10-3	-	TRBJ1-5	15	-	CAISDSRASNQPQHF	TGTGCCATCAGTGACAGCAGGGCTAGCAATCAGCCCCAGCATTTT
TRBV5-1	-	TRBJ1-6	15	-	CASSLEERGYSPLHF	TGCGCCAGCAGCTTGGAAGAAAGGGGGTATTCACCCCTCCACTTT
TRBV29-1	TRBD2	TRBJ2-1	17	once	CSVAPLTSGSSYNEQFF	TGCAGCGTTGCCCCACTGACTAGCGGGAGCTCCTACAATGAGCAGTTCTTC
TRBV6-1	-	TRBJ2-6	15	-	CASSERGDGANVLTF	TGTGCCAGCAGTGAAAGGGGTGATGGGGCCAACGTCCTGACTTTC
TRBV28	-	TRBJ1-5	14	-	CASSLGQGSQPQHF	TGTGCCAGCAGTTTGGGGCAGGGCTCTCAGCCCCAGCATTTT
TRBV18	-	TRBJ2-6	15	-	CASSPQVSGANVLTF	TGTGCCAGCTCCCCCCAGGTCTCTGGGGCCAACGTCCTGACTTTC
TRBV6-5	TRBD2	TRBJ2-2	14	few	CASRGLGNTGELFF	TGTGCCAGCAGAGGACTAGGGAACACCGGGGAGCTGTTTTTT
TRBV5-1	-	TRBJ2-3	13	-	CASSLGAGDTQYF	TGCGCCAGCAGCTTGGGCGCGGGAGATACGCAGTATTTT
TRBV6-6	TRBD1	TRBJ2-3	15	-	CASSPPTGVTDTQYF	TGTGCCAGCAGTCCTCCGACAGGGGTAACAGATACGCAGTATTTT
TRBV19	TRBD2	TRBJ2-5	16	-	CASSIFVGRAGETQYF	TGTGCCAGTAGTATATTCGTCGGGAGGGCCGGGGAGACCCAGTACTTC
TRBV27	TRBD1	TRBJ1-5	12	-	CASSQRTGDYHF	TGTGCCAGCAGTCAAAGGACAGGGGATTATCATTTT
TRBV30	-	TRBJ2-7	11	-	CAWNRGNEQYF	TGTGCCTGGAATAGGGGTAACGAGCAGTACTTC
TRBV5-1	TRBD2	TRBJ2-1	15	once	CASSLLAGVGNEQFF	TGCGCCAGCAGCTTACTAGCGGGAGTGGGCAATGAGCAGTTCTTC
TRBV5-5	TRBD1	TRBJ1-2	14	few	CASSLATGFHGYTF	TGTGCCAGCAGCCTAGCGACAGGGTTCCATGGCTACACCTTC
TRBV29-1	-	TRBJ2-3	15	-	CSVAIPRKSTDTQYF	TGCAGCGTTGCCATCCCCAGGAAAAGCACAGATACGCAGTATTTT
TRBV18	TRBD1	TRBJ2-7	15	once	CASSPPGQGGSEQYF	TGTGCCAGCTCACCACCGGGACAGGGTGGGTCCGAGCAGTACTTC
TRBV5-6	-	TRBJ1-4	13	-	CASSQTRQEKLFF	TGTGCCAGCAGCCAGACGAGGCAAGAAAAACTGTTTTTT
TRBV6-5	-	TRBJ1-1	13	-	CASSYAGNTEAFF	TGTGCCAGCAGTTACGCAGGGAACACTGAAGCTTTCTTT
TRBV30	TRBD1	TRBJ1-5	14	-	CAWSSGQGDQPQHF	TGTGCCTGGAGTTCCGGACAGGGGGATCAGCCCCAGCATTTT
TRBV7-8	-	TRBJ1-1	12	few	CASSLRGVAAFF	TGTGCCAGCAGCTTACGGGGGGTGGCGGCTTTCTTT
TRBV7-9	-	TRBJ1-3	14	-	CASSLSVSGNTIYF	TGTGCCAGCAGCTTATCGGTCTCTGGAAACACCATATATTTT
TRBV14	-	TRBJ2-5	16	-	CASSQGGLQGGETQYF	TGTGCCAGCAGCCAAGGGGGACTCCAAGGAGGAGAGACCCAGTACTTC
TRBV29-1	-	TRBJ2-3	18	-	CSVEPPFWDSTGADTQYF	TGCAGCGTTGAACCCCCTTTCTGGGACTCCACTGGAGCAGATACGCAGTATTTT
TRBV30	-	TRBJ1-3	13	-	CAWTQGGGNTIYF	TGTGCCTGGACACAAGGGGGTGGAAACACCATATATTTT
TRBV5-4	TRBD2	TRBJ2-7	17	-	CASSPSLASGYDYEQYF	TGTGCCAGCAGCCCCTCCCTGGCTAGCGGATATGACTACGAGCAGTACTTC
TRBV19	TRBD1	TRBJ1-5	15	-	CASSMGDRAIGPQHF	TGTGCCAGTAGTATGGGGGACAGGGCCATTGGGCCCCAGCATTTT
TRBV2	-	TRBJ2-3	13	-	CASSRQTTDTQYF	TGTGCCAGCAGCAGACAGACCACAGATACGCAGTATTTT
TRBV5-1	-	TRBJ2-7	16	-	CASSFMGAASTYEQYF	TGCGCCAGCAGCTTCATGGGGGCGGCCTCGACCTACGAGCAGTACTTC
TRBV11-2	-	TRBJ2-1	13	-	CASSPGVGNEQFF	TGTGCCAGCAGCCCGGGGGTGGGCAATGAGCAGTTCTTC
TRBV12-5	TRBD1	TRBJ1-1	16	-	CASGRSRDRADTEAFF	TGTGCTAGTGGCCGATCTAGGGACAGGGCTGACACTGAAGCTTTCTTT
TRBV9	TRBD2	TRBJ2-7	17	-	CASSVGMDSSGLYEQYF	TGTGCCAGCAGCGTAGGTATGGACTCTAGCGGTCTCTACGAGCAGTACTTC
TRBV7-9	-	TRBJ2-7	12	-	CASSPGTPEQYF	TGTGCCAGCAGCCCGGGGACTCCCGAGCAGTACTTC
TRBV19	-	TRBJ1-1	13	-	CASNSGGGLGAFF	TGTGCCAGTAATAGTGGGGGGGGTTTAGGAGCTTTCTTT
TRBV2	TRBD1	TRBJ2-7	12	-	CASRQGVEEQYF	TGTGCCAGCAGACAGGGGGTCGAGGAGCAGTACTTC
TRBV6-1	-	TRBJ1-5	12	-	CASSANTQPQHF	TGTGCCAGCAGTGCAAACACTCAGCCCCAGCATTTT
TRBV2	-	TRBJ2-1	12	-	CASSGLGGEQFF	TGTGCCAGCAGTGGACTAGGTGGTGAGCAGTTCTTC
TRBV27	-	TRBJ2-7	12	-	CASSFPGSVQYF	TGTGCCAGCAGTTTTCCCGGGTCTGTGCAGTACTTC
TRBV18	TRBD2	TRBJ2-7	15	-	CASSPTSGAPHEQYF	TGTGCCAGCTCGCCGACTAGCGGGGCTCCCCACGAGCAGTACTTC
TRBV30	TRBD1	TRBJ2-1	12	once	CAWGGQSGEQFF	TGTGCCTGGGGGGGACAGTCCGGGGAGCAGTTCTTC
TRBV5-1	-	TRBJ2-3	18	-	CASSLEGVSGRAGVTQYF	TGCGCCAGCAGCTTGGAAGGGGTCAGTGGCAGGGCAGGAGTTACGCAGTATTTT
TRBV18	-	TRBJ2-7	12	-	CASSPTDHEQYF	TGTGCCAGCTCACCTACAGACCACGAGCAGTACTTC
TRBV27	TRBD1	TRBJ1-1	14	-	CASSFGTGYTEAFF	TGTGCCAGCAGTTTCGGGACAGGGTACACTGAAGCTTTCTTT
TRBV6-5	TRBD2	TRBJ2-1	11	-	CASSPGTSEFF	TGTGCCAGCAGTCCCGGGACTAGCGAGTTCTTC
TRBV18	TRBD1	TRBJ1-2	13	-	CASSPLTGEDYTF	TGTGCCAGCTCACCACTTACAGGGGAAGACTACACCTTC
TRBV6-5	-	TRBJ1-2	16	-	CASSYGRDRLISGYTF	TGTGCCAGCAGTTACGGAAGAGACAGGTTGATCTCTGGCTACACCTTC
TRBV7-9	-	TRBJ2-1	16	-	CASSPLPKVSGNEQFF	TGTGCCAGCAGCCCCCTACCCAAAGTAAGCGGCAATGAGCAGTTCTTC
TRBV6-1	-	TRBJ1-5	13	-	CASTIDINQPQHF	TGTGCCAGCACTATAGATATCAATCAGCCCCAGCATTTT
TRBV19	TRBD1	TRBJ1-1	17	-	CASSISWQGGLDTEAFF	TGTGCCAGTAGTATTAGTTGGCAGGGGGGTTTGGACACTGAAGCTTTCTTT
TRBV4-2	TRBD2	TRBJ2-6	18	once	CASRPSSGRVSGANVLTF	TGTGCCAGCAGGCCGAGCAGCGGGAGGGTTTCTGGGGCCAACGTCCTGACTTTC
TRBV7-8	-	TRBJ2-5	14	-	CASSLWAAEETQYF	TGTGCCAGCAGCTTGTGGGCAGCGGAAGAGACCCAGTACTTC
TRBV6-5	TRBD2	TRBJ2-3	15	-	CASRGLAGGEDTQYF	TGTGCCAGCCGAGGACTAGCGGGAGGGGAAGATACGCAGTATTTT
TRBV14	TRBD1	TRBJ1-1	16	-	CASSQELDRGHSEAFF	TGTGCCAGCAGCCAAGAATTGGACAGGGGGCATAGTGAAGCTTTCTTT
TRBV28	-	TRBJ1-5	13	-	CASSLRSNQPQHF	TGTGCCAGCAGTTTACGTAGCAATCAGCCCCAGCATTTT
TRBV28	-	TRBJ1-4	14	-	CASSLLQGNEKLFF	TGTGCCAGCAGTCTGTTGCAGGGTAATGAAAAACTGTTTTTT
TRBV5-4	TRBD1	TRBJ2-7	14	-	CASSTGTGVYEQYF	TGTGCCAGCAGTACCGGGACAGGGGTCTACGAGCAGTACTTC
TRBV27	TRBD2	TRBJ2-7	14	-	CATRVGSGSYEQYF	TGTGCCACCCGGGTTGGTAGCGGGAGTTACGAGCAGTACTTC
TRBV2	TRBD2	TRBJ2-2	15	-	CASSVSGSLTGELFF	TGTGCCAGCAGTGTTAGCGGGAGCCTCACCGGGGAGCTGTTTTTT
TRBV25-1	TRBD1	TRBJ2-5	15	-	CASSEWDSEEETQYF	TGTGCCAGCAGTGAATGGGACAGCGAGGAAGAGACCCAGTACTTC